Listed here is a single TCR beta chain. V dropped 1 base and J dropped 4; count of bases not matched to a gene: 9. CDR1 and CDR2 (germline): SGHRS, YFSETQ. This CDR3 region has 17 residues. The data derive from a study of T-cell reconstitution after alpha-beta-depleted transplantation in children. Unique molecular identifiers featured in how the TCRbeta library was prepared. Each CDR3 protein gets one entry after TCRdb re-called the PCR reads with MiXCR. The data contain about 480,000 distinct CDR3 sequences, roughly an eighth of them seen just once; the ten biggest clones take up around 6%. The specimen comprised PBMCs from the stem cell graft donor, sampled from the stem cell graft. This clonotype was obtained from a human donor who donated a stem cell graft to a child with combined immunodeficiency. This chain connects TRBV5-1 to TRBJ2-3, with 10 bases identical to TRBD2. CDR3 bases: TGCGCCAGCAGCTTGCTAGCGGGGGCCAACCCCGCAGATACGCAGTATTTT. Translation gives CASSLLAGANPADTQYF.